This T cell receptor beta chain was captured by sequencing in a study of cytomegalovirus exposure and HLA in healthy donors. Study conclusions and caveats: Subsequent analysis showed first-cohort TCR clusters tending to co-occur in over a hundred validation repertoires.

Libraries were prepared by immunoSEQ multiplex PCR; TCRdb keeps only in-frame clonotypes and omits some of them. The sample has approximately 260,000 clones, 80% to 90% seen once. Trimming took off 0 bases at V and 3 bases at J, with 6 bases between the two ends. Looked up from germline, CDR1 is WNHNN and CDR2 is SYGVQD (reference sequence). This CDR3 is 13 amino acids long. This clone was seen a handful of times. Its specificity is not known. The clonotype comes from a woman between 18 and 29 years old in good health and CMV-seronegative. The V gene is TRBV10-1, the J gene TRBJ2-7; D ambiguous. Input material: PBMCs. The CDR3 sequence is CASSESSGYEQYF. CDR3 in DNA: TGCGCCAGCAGTGAGTCCTCGGGCTACGAGCAGTACTTC.